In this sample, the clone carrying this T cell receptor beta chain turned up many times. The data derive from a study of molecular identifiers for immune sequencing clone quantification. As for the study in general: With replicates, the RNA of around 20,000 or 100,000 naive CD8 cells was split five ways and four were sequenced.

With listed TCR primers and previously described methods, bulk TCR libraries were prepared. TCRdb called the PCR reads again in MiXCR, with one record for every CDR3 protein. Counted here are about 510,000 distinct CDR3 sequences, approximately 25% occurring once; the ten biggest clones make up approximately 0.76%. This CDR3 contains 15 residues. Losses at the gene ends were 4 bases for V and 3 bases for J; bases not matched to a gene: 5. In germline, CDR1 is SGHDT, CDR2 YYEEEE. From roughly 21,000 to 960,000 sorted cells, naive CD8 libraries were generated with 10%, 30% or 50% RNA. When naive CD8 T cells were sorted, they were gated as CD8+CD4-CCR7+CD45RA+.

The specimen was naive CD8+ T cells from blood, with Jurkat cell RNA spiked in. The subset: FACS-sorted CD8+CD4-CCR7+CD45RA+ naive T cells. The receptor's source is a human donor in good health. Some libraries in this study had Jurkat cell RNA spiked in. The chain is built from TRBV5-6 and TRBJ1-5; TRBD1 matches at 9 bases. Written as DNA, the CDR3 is TGTGCCAGCAGCGCGGGACAGGGAATCAATCAGCCCCAGCATTTT. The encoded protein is CASSAGQGINQPQHF.